These 9 T cell receptor beta chains originate from one sample sequenced in a study of blood T cell repertoires in COVID-19. The data were produced by immunoSEQ multiplex PCR, yet TCRdb's version contains in-frame clones alone and is incomplete. The table includes 200,000 to 300,000 clones, 85% detected once. Sequenced sample: PBMCs or T cells enriched from blood (not recorded which). These receptors originate from a woman aged 45-59 years with acute COVID-19.

The rearrangement links TRBV7-6 to TRBJ2-1; 11 bases align to TRBD2. Per the germline V gene, CDR1 is SGHVS and CDR2 is FNYEAQ. J gave up 9 bases and V 1 base, and 11 bases lay outside the gene matches. There are 17 residues in the CDR3. CDR3 sequence reads: CASSLVSTSGAFVEQFF. CDR3 coding DNA: TGTGCCAGCAGCTTAGTGTCGACTAGCGGGGCTTTTGTTGAGCAGTTCTTC.

The chain uses TRBV3-1 (or the pseudogene TRBV3-2) and TRBJ1-5; 8 positions agree with TRBD1. V lost 4 bases, J lost 6 bases, and 5 bases stayed unmatched. This CDR3 contains 14 residues. The germline gives CDR1 LGHDT, CDR2 YNNKEL (reference sequence). The CDR3 DNA reads as TGTGCCAGCAGCCTTGGACAGGGAGGTCAGCCCCAGCATTTT. This codes for CASSLGQGGQPQHF.

The chain has TRBV9 and TRBJ1-2; D may be TRBD1 (5 bases). CDR3 length equals 15 residues. Germline V CDR1 and CDR2: SGDLS, YYNGEE. Trimming left V 4 bases short and J 7 bases short, with 20 bases between. The CDR3 sequence is CASSPFAAGGGGYTF. The CDR3, as DNA: TGTGCCAGCAGCCCCTTCGCGGCGGGGGGGGGTGGCTACACCTTC.

V is TRBV11-1 and J is TRBJ1-2; TRBD1 matches 8 bases. CDR3 length: 13 residues. The junction had 3 bases not matched to a gene; V was cut back by 4 bases and J by 5 bases. From germline, CDR1 is SGHAT and CDR2 FQDESV (reference sequence). CDR3 residues: CASSSGQGYGYTF. The CDR3 DNA is TGTGCCAGCAGCTCCGGACAGGGTTATGGCTACACCTTC. The whole variable domain, remainder taken from reference TRBV11-1 and TRBJ1-2, is EAEVAQSPRYKITEKSQAVAFWCDPISGHATLYWYRQILGQGPELLVQFQDESVVDDSQLPKDRFSAERLKGVDSTLKIQPAELGDSAMYLCASSSGQGYGYTFGSGTRLTVV.

CDR3 in amino acids: CASSLDRGVMYEQYF. The CDR3 region has the DNA TGCGCCAGCAGCTTGGACAGGGGGGTGATGTACGAGCAGTACTTC. The chain has TRBV5-1 and TRBJ2-7; 8 bases are shared with TRBD1. The CDR3 has 15 amino acids. Germline CDR1 is SGHRS and CDR2 is YFSETQ. V trimming: 0 bases; J trimming: 4 bases; junction bases outside the gene matches: 6.

This chain uses TRBV2 with TRBJ1-2, with a possible D match to TRBD1 (5 bases). In germline, CDR1 is SNHLY, CDR2 FYNNEI. This CDR3 has 15 amino acids. Trimming stripped 5 bases from V and 1 base from J, with 14 bases between. The chain's CDR3 is CASSLPGFVNYGYTF. CDR3 sequence (DNA): TGTGCCAGCAGTCTCCCAGGGTTCGTTAACTATGGCTACACCTTC. The whole variable domain, filled in from reference TRBV2 and TRBJ1-2, reads EPEVTQTPSHQVTQMGQEVILRCVPISNHLYFYWYRQILGQKVEFLVSFYNNEISEKSEIFDDQFSVERPDGSNFTLKIRSTKLEDSAMYFCASSLPGFVNYGYTFGSGTRLTVV.

This clone has only one observation. The genes are TRBV18 and TRBJ1-3; TRBD1 agrees at 7 bases. The CDR3 sequence is 16 residues long. In germline, CDR1 is KGHSH, CDR2 LQKENI. The junction had 5 bases not matched to a gene; V was cut back by 2 bases and J by 1 base. The CDR3 region has the DNA TGTGCCAGCTCACCAGGGACAGTGGGTTCTGGAAACACCATATATTTT. Protein sequence: CASSPGTVGSGNTIYF.

The chain links TRBV7-9 to TRBJ1-2; D is undetermined. This CDR3 is built from 12 residues. The V gene lost 0 bases and the J gene lost 4 bases, with 3 bases spanning the gap. In germline, CDR1 is SEHNR, CDR2 FQNEAQ (reference sequence). Here the CDR3 DNA reads TGTGCCAGCAGCTTAGCGGCCTATGGCTACACCTTC. It is translated as CASSLAAYGYTF.

The chain combines TRBV6-5 with TRBJ1-1; D is perhaps TRBD1 (5 bases). The V end lost 6 bases, the J end lost 4 bases, and 9 bases lay between the germline ends. CDR3 size: 12 residues. Germline CDR1 reads MNHEY; CDR2 reads SVGAGI. For the CDR3, the DNA is TGTGCCAGCAGACACCAGGGCACTGAAGCTTTCTTT. Its protein is CASRHQGTEAFF.